This is a list of T cell receptor beta chains from one sample in a study of vaccination effects on CD4 cells after COVID-19. This table comes from immunoSEQ multiplex PCR, and its TCRdb copy is limited to in-frame clones, with some not included. This table has roughly 41,000 clones, 74% appearing once. These receptors lack a known antigen. The material was CD4+ T cells from PBMCs cultured with HCoV-OC43 spike peptides, obtained after COVID-19 vaccination. These receptors were taken from a human donor who received a COVID-19 vaccine. CDR3s leave out the opening cysteine and the closing phenylalanine or tryptophan.

V gene: TRBV5-4; J gene: TRBJ1-1; CDR3 protein: ASSKTGGMYTEAF
V gene: TRBV5-1; J gene: TRBJ2-6; CDR3 protein: ASSLSGSSSGANVLT
V gene: TRBV7-9; J gene: TRBJ2-7; CDR3 protein: ASSLNSQGTEQY
V gene: TRBV6-5; J gene: TRBJ1-5; CDR3 protein: ASSPVVSNQPQH
V gene: TRBV2; J gene: TRBJ1-5; CDR3 protein: ASSSPGGPGNQPQH
V gene: TRBV7-2; J gene: TRBJ1-1; CDR3 protein: ASRNRPGQVYTEAF
V gene: TRBV29-1; J gene: TRBJ2-5; CDR3 protein: SFTERDFQY
V gene: TRBV2; J gene: TRBJ1-2; CDR3 protein: ASSDIQGGGYT
V gene: TRBV5-4; J gene: TRBJ1-2; CDR3 protein: ASRVQGSGYT
V gene: TRBV7-6; J gene: TRBJ2-1; CDR3 protein: ASSPNSGRASGEQF
V gene: TRBV7-7; J gene: TRBJ2-5; CDR3 protein: ATSRGAQETQY
V gene: TRBV11-1; J gene: TRBJ2-5; CDR3 protein: ASSLMRGGETQY
V gene: TRBV24-1; J gene: TRBJ2-7; CDR3 protein: ATSRASSYEQY
V gene: TRBV24-1; J gene: TRBJ1-5; CDR3 protein: ATSQYSNQPQH
V gene: TRBV14; J gene: TRBJ1-1; CDR3 protein: ASSQGNPTTGPGKTEAF
V gene: TRBV6-5; J gene: TRBJ2-3; CDR3 protein: ASRDSNTDTQY
V gene: TRBV5-1; J gene: TRBJ2-3; CDR3 protein: ASSEGTSGATDTQY
V gene: TRBV7-9; J gene: TRBJ1-2; CDR3 protein: ASSLDAYGYT
V gene: TRBV19; J gene: TRBJ2-3; CDR3 protein: ASNTSPGQGTDTQY
V gene: TRBV27; J gene: TRBJ2-1; CDR3 protein: ASSPSTFPGQGNSNEQF
V gene: TRBV6-5; J gene: TRBJ1-1; CDR3 protein: ASSYSSAVDTEAF
V gene: TRBV7-9; J gene: TRBJ1-2; CDR3 protein: ASSLDAGQTSGGYT
V gene: TRBV10-3; J gene: TRBJ1-2; CDR3 protein: AISESTGEANYGYT
V gene: TRBV5-4; J gene: TRBJ2-5; CDR3 protein: ASSLRDREGETQY
V gene: TRBV2; J gene: TRBJ2-3; CDR3 protein: ASSDQGRTDTQY
V gene: TRBV19; J gene: TRBJ1-5; CDR3 protein: ASSIDQRGTVNQPQH
V gene: TRBV25-1; J gene: TRBJ1-2; CDR3 protein: ASSEPGPTRGYGYT
V gene: TRBV10-3; J gene: TRBJ1-3; CDR3 protein: AISGSGNTIY
V gene: TRBV7-9; J gene: TRBJ2-1; CDR3 protein: ASSFDGYNEQF
V gene: TRBV6-5; J gene: TRBJ1-1; CDR3 protein: ASSFNRGQAF
V gene: TRBV6-5; J gene: TRBJ1-2; CDR3 protein: ASTVQGLGGYGYT
V gene: TRBV27; J gene: TRBJ2-1; CDR3 protein: ASSSTSGQGAYNEQF
V gene: TRBV5-1; J gene: TRBJ1-1; CDR3 protein: ASSLRPGGTEAF
V gene: TRBV10-3; J gene: TRBJ1-3; CDR3 protein: AISESFQGNTIY
V gene: TRBV20-1; J gene: TRBJ1-1; CDR3 protein: SASPPGNTEAF
V gene: TRBV9; J gene: TRBJ2-7; CDR3 protein: ASSVDSGGAYEQY
V gene: TRBV6-2/TRBV6-3; J gene: TRBJ2-7; CDR3 protein: ASSPGTSGGPSSYEQY
V gene: TRBV7-7; J gene: TRBJ2-6; CDR3 protein: ASSPSTVGYSGANVLT
V gene: TRBV5-1; J gene: TRBJ2-1; CDR3 protein: ASSLNGSSYNEQF
V gene: TRBV30; J gene: TRBJ2-5; CDR3 protein: AWGSLAPGTQY
V gene: TRBV6-5; J gene: TRBJ1-2; CDR3 protein: ASSSGQGTGGYT
V gene: TRBV10-3; J gene: TRBJ2-1; CDR3 protein: AISETGLNEQF
V gene: TRBV3-1/TRBV3-2; J gene: TRBJ1-2; CDR3 protein: ASSLLGLDGYT
V gene: TRBV30; J gene: TRBJ1-5; CDR3 protein: AWRETGTGRNQPQH
V gene: TRBV5-1; J gene: TRBJ2-2; CDR3 protein: ASSLREIANTGELF
V gene: TRBV10-3; J gene: TRBJ2-6; CDR3 protein: AISESIGLNAGANVLT
V gene: TRBV6-1; J gene: TRBJ1-5; CDR3 protein: ASSEAVYGQPQH
V gene: TRBV6-5; J gene: TRBJ1-2; CDR3 protein: ASSSSPGLTGYT
V gene: TRBV11-3; J gene: TRBJ2-2; CDR3 protein: ASSLDQSGSGVTGELF
V gene: TRBV7-9; J gene: TRBJ2-3; CDR3 protein: ASSLGETSADTQY
V gene: TRBV7-9; J gene: TRBJ2-5; CDR3 protein: ASSLDRETQY
V gene: TRBV18; J gene: TRBJ2-7; CDR3 protein: ASSGQARGGEQY
V gene: TRBV15; J gene: TRBJ2-7; CDR3 protein: ATSRKRPGQGSYEQY
V gene: TRBV2; J gene: TRBJ1-2; CDR3 protein: ASTLRQLLGVTNYGYT
V gene: TRBV11-2; J gene: TRBJ1-4; CDR3 protein: ASSLGRGRREKLF
V gene: TRBV7-9; J gene: TRBJ2-2; CDR3 protein: ASSPDFGELF
V gene: TRBV5-1; J gene: TRBJ1-2; CDR3 protein: ASSLRGRPNYGYT